This T cell receptor (beta chain) was identified during a study of tumor and adjacent non-tumor tissue in lung cancer. Study in general: The cohort had around twelve adenocarcinoma, a couple of squamous cell and 1 small cell patients. Samples averaged roughly 4.2 million productive TCRbeta reads each.

This CDR3 has 13 residues. From germline, CDR1 is MNHEY and CDR2 SVGEGT. Comment on this clonotype: Without the conserved terminal phenylalanine or tryptophan, this CDR3 likely stems from a read error.

TCRbeta libraries were built with three rounds of nested PCR, modified from ARM-PCR. TCRdb used MiXCR to reprocess the multiplex PCR reads, holding one entry per CDR3 protein. The sample records roughly 120,000 distinct CDR3 sequences, roughly 84% being singletons. RNA was extracted from bulk tissue without any cell sorting. Donors were chemotherapy-naive, newly diagnosed lung cancer surgical patients in China, August–late 2014. Sequenced material: lung tumor tissue. The clonotype was recovered from a man in his sixties or seventies with non-small cell lung cancer. The rearrangement joins TRBV6-2 or TRBV6-3 to TRBJ1-5; D unresolved. The CDR3 spells CASSSQGNQPQHL. DNA of the CDR3: TGTGCCAGTAGTTCTCAAGGCAATCAGCCCCAGCATCTT.